The next 19 T cell receptor beta chains were all read from a single sample in a study of T cells in Graves' hyperthyroidism and ophthalmopathy. RNA transcripts yielded amplified TCR beta CDR3 regions. The primer set for the first-round RT-PCR of the TCR CDR3 was HTBI. TCRdb reprocessed the multiplex PCR reads with MiXCR, giving one entry per CDR3 protein. Altogether about 570,000 distinct CDR3 sequences are present, 12% to 15% being singletons, with the ten largest covering about 15%. Input material: blood. Receptor source: a woman between 40 and 50 years old with Graves' hyperthyroidism.

The rearrangement uses TRBV4-1 and TRBJ2-7; D is unclear. The germline V gene has CDR1 MGHRA and CDR2 YSYEKL. The CDR3 has 14 residues. V lost 0 bases and J 0 bases, leaving 6 bases between the germline ends. CDR3 nucleotide sequence: TGCGCCAGCAGCCAAGATTGGGGCTCCTACGAGCAGTACTTC. Encoded protein: CASSQDWGSYEQYF.

This clonotype was observed many times. V and J are TRBV2 and TRBJ2-2; tentative D call: TRBD1 (7 bases). Germline CDR1 is SNHLY and CDR2 is FYNNEI. The CDR3 sequence is 14 residues long. Trimming cost V 9 bases and J 3 bases, with 14 bases left between them. The CDR3 DNA is TGTGCCAGTACAGGGGAGCGGGACACCGGGGAGCTGTTTTTT. Encoded protein: CASTGERDTGELFF. Full variable domain (rest looked up from reference TRBV2 and TRBJ2-2): EPEVTQTPSHQVTQMGQEVILRCVPISNHLYFYWYRQILGQKVEFLVSFYNNEISEKSEIFDDQFSVERPDGSNFTLKIRSTKLEDSAMYFCASTGERDTGELFFGEGSRLTVL.

The chain has TRBV2 and TRBJ1-3; 7 positions agree with TRBD1. Germline CDR1 is SNHLY and CDR2 is FYNNEI. This CDR3 spans 17 amino acids. V lost 10 bases and J lost 0; bases outside the gene matches: 15. This chain's CDR3 is CAILTGYGRDSGNTIYF. The CDR3 nucleotides read TGTGCCATCCTGACAGGGTACGGAAGGGACTCTGGAAACACCATATATTTT.

This clonotype was picked up many times. The V and J genes are TRBV11-2 and TRBJ2-1; 8 nucleotides match TRBD2. The germline gives CDR1 SGHAT, CDR2 FQNNGV. V lost 5 bases to trimming and J lost 7 bases; unmatched junction nucleotides: 10. The CDR3 totals 15 residues. The CDR3 spells CASSLSSGSGNEQFF. The CDR3 coding sequence is TGTGCCAGCAGCCTCAGCAGCGGGAGTGGGAATGAGCAGTTCTTC.

Ten or more counts support this clonotype. The genes are TRBV7-3 and TRBJ2-6; D is undetermined. The CDR3 contains 15 residues. V dropped 0 bases and J dropped 0 bases, with 3 bases sitting between them. From germline, CDR1 is SGHTA and CDR2 FQGTGA. This CDR3 reads CASSLTSSGANVLTF. In nucleotides, the CDR3 is TGTGCCAGCAGCTTAACGAGCTCTGGGGCCAACGTCCTGACTTTC.

This clonotype was detected many times. V is TRBV6-1 and J is TRBJ2-7, with 11 bases identical to TRBD1. The CDR3 has 13 residues. Unmatched junction bases numbered 5, after V lost 5 bases and J lost 8 bases. Germline V lookup: CDR1 MNHNS, CDR2 SASEGT. CDR3 sequence: CASSLGQGVKQYF. The CDR3 coding sequence is TGTGCCAGCAGTCTGGGACAGGGGGTTAAGCAGTACTTC.

This clonotype was counted many times. The V and J genes are TRBV3-1 and TRBJ2-7; weak D call: TRBD1 (6 bases). The CDR3 contains 12 residues. Trimming shortened V by 8 bases and J by 4 bases, and 12 bases separated the two germline ends. In germline, CDR1 is LGHDT, CDR2 YNNKEL (reference sequence). The DNA for the CDR3 is TGTGCCAGCGAGAACAGGGTGTACGAGCAGTACTTC. This codes for CASENRVYEQYF.

This clonotype was counted at least ten times. This sequence joins TRBV19 and TRBJ1-5; the match to TRBD1 covers 7 bases. The J segment lost 0 bases and the V segment lost 5 bases, leaving 16 bases of the junction unmatched. This CDR3 is built from 19 residues. Germline assignment: CDR1 LNHDA and CDR2 SQIVND (reference sequence). CDR3 residues: CASSPQPGTENYSNQPQHF. The CDR3 DNA reads TGTGCCAGTAGTCCCCAACCCGGGACAGAGAATTATAGCAATCAGCCCCAGCATTTT.

The V call is TRBV27, the J call TRBJ2-1, with TRBD2 matching 12 bases. The CDR3 is 17 amino acids. Germline V gene sequence: CDR1 MNHEY, CDR2 SMNVEV (reference sequence). Trimming at V came to 0 bases and at J to 1 base, leaving 1 base not matched to a gene. Here the CDR3 DNA reads TGTGCCAGCAGTTTATCGGGGACTAGCGGGTCCTACAATGAGCAGTTCTTC. Translation: CASSLSGTSGSYNEQFF.

This clonotype was observed a few times. The chain has TRBV19 and TRBJ1-5; D is uncertain. Looked up from germline, CDR1 is LNHDA and CDR2 is SQIVND (reference sequence). The germline V and J ends were trimmed by 2 bases and 2 bases, with 22 bases remaining between them. This CDR3 region has 19 residues. This CDR3 is CASSILEESTPQGNQPQHF. Written as DNA, the CDR3 is TGTGCCAGTAGTATACTAGAGGAGAGTACCCCCCAAGGCAATCAGCCCCAGCATTTT.

This clonotype has a count of ten or more. The J gene is TRBJ2-3, the V gene TRBV28; D might be TRBD2 (5 bases). Germline V gives CDR1 MDHEN, CDR2 SYDVKM. V was clipped by 2 bases and J by 7 bases, with 13 bases between them. CDR3 length: 14 residues. CDR3 sequence reads: CASSLRGGDYTQYF. The DNA of the CDR3 is TGTGCCAGCAGTTTACGAGGAGGAGATTATACGCAGTATTTT.

This clonotype has ten or more counts. The rearrangement joins TRBV20-1 to TRBJ1-1; D call uncertain. Germline assignment: CDR1 DFQATT and CDR2 SNEGSKA (reference sequence). The CDR3 runs 11 residues. V was shortened by 3 bases and J by 4 bases, with 6 bases between the two germline ends. This CDR3 is CSASPVTEAFF. In DNA form, the CDR3 reads TGCAGTGCTAGTCCGGTCACTGAAGCTTTCTTT.

This chain joins TRBV3-1 and TRBJ2-7; unclear D gene. Germline V lookup: CDR1 LGHDT, CDR2 YNNKEL (reference sequence). This CDR3 region has 15 residues. Trimming left V 1 base short and J 3 bases short, with 13 bases between. The CDR3 is CASSQASQRVYEQYF. The CDR3 DNA reads as TGTGCCAGCAGCCAAGCGAGCCAGAGAGTCTACGAGCAGTACTTC.

This CDR3 is CASSRTVTTDTQYF. The DNA of the CDR3 is TGTGCCAGCAGCCGAACAGTCACCACAGATACGCAGTATTTT. The chain is built from TRBV3-1 and TRBJ2-3; D not resolved. The germline gives CDR1 LGHDT, CDR2 YNNKEL (reference sequence). Trimming shortened V by 4 bases and J by 2 bases, and 10 bases separated the two germline ends. There are 14 residues in the CDR3.

The sample holds many counts of this clonotype. The genes are TRBV28 and TRBJ1-1; no definite D call. The CDR3 runs to 12 residues. V was pared by 2 bases and J by 11 bases, with 12 bases between. Germline CDR1 and CDR2: MDHEN and SYDVKM. CDR3 DNA: TGTGCCAGCAGTTTAGGGTTGAGACGGGCTTTCTTT. It is translated as CASSLGLRRAFF.

The sample holds many counts of this clonotype. In DNA form, the CDR3 reads TGCAGCGTTGAATTGGGAGGGTTTGGAGAGACCCAGTACTTC. Translated, it gives CSVELGGFGETQYF. The rearrangement joins TRBV29-1 to TRBJ2-5; 7 nucleotides line up with TRBD2. V lost 2 bases and J lost 4; bases outside the gene matches: 7. Germline loops: CDR1 SQVTM, CDR2 ANQGSEA. The CDR3 runs 14 residues. Drawing the rest from reference TRBV29-1 and TRBJ2-5, the complete variable domain is SAVISQKPSRDICQRGTSLTIQCQVDSQVTMMFWYRQQPGQSLTLIATANQGSEATYESGFVIDKFPISRPNLTFSTLTVSNMSPEDSSIYLCSVELGGFGETQYFGPGTRLLVL.

This clonotype was picked up a small number of times. The chain employs TRBV12-5 and TRBJ1-2; the D is unclear. Trimming shortened V by 3 bases and J by 4 bases, and 12 bases separated the two germline ends. The CDR3 spans 14 residues. CDR1 and CDR2 (germline): LGHNT, FRNRAP. The chain's CDR3 is CASGFVGEAYGYTF. DNA for the CDR3: TGTGCTAGTGGTTTTGTCGGAGAGGCCTATGGCTACACCTTC.

This clonotype was found a few times. CDR3 nucleotides: TGTGCCAGCAGCTTATTCCTACAGGGGGCGCCCAATCAGCCCCAGCATTTT. The encoded protein is CASSLFLQGAPNQPQHF. The chain joins TRBV25-1 to TRBJ1-5; 9 nucleotides agree with TRBD1. This CDR3 is built from 17 residues. J gave up 3 bases and V 6 bases, and 12 bases lay outside the gene matches. Germline V gene sequence: CDR1 MGHDK, CDR2 SYGVNS.

The chain has TRBV5-1 and TRBJ2-1; D unresolved. V shed 3 bases and J shed 0 bases, with 7 bases lying between them. The CDR3 is made up of 14 amino acids. CDR1 is SGHRS and CDR2 is YFSETQ in the germline V gene. The CDR3 region is CASSSINSYNEQFF. CDR3 in DNA: TGCGCCAGCAGCTCAATTAACTCCTACAATGAGCAGTTCTTC.